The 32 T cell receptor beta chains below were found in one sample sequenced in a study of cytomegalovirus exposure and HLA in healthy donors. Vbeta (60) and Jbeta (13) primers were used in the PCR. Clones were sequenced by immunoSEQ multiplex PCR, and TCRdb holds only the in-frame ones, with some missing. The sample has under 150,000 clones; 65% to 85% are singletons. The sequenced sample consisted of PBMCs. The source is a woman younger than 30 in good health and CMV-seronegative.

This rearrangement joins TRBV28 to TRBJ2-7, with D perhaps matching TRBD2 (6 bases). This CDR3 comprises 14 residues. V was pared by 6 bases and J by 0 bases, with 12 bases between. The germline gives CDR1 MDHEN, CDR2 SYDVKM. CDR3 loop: CASSHRGSSYEQYF. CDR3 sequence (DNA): TGTGCCAGCAGCCACCGGGGGAGCTCCTACGAGCAGTACTTC.

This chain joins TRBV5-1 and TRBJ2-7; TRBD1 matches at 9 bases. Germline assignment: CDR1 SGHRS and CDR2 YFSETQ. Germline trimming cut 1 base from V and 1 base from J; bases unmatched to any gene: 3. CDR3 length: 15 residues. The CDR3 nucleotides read TGCGCCAGCAGCTTGAGGGACAGGGAGTCCTACGAGCAGTACTTC. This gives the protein CASSLRDRESYEQYF.

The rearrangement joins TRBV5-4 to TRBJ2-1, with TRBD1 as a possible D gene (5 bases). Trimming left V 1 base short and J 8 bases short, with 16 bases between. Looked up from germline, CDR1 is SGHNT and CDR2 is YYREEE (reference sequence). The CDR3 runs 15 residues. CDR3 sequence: CASSLTPTGVHEQFF. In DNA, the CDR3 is TGTGCCAGCAGCTTGACACCCACAGGCGTGCATGAGCAGTTCTTC.

The CDR3 DNA reads TGCGCCAGCAGCCATCCTGGACAGGGAGATAATTCAGATACGCAGTATTTT. This translates into CASSHPGQGDNSDTQYF. The gene calls are TRBV4-1 and TRBJ2-3; 8 nucleotides align to TRBD1. This CDR3 is 17 amino acids long. Germline V gene sequence: CDR1 MGHRA, CDR2 YSYEKL. Trimming cost V 3 bases and J 4 bases; bases outside gene matches: 12.

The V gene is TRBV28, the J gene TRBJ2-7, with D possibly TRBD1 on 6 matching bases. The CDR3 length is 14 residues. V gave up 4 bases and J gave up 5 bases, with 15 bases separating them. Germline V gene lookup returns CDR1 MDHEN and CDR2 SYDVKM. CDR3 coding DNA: TGTGCCAGCAGTTCGCCCGGACAGAGTAACGAGCAGTACGTC. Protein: CASSSPGQSNEQYV.

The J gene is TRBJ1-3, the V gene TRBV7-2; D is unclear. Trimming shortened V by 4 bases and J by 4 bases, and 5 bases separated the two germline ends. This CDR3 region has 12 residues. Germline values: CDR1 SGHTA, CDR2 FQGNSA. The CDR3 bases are TGTGCCAGCAGCTACTACGGAAACACCATATATTTT. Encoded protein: CASSYYGNTIYF. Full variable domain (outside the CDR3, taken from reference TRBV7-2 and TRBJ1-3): GAGVSQSPSNKVTEKGKDVELRCDPISGHTALYWYRQSLGQGLEFLIYFQGNSAPDKSGLPSDRFSAERTGGSVSTLTIQRTQQEDSAVYLCASSYYGNTIYFGEGSWLTVV.

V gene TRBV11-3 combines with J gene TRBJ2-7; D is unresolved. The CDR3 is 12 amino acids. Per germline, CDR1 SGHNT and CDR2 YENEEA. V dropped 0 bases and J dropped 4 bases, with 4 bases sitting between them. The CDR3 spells CASSLDRYEQYV. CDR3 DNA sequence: TGTGCCAGCAGCTTAGACAGGTACGAGCAGTACGTC.

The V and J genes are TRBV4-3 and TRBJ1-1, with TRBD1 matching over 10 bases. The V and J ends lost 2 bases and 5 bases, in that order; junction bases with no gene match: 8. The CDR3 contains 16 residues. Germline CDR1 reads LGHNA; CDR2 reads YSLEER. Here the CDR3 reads CASSQKTGQGGTEAFF. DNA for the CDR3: TGCGCCAGCAGCCAAAAAACAGGACAGGGGGGAACTGAAGCTTTCTTT.

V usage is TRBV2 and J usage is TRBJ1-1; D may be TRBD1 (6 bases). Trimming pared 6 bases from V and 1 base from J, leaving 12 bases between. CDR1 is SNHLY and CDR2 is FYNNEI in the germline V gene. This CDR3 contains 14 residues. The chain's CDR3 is CASSLGARNTEAFF. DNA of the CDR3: TGTGCCAGCAGCCTGGGGGCGCGGAACACTGAAGCTTTCTTT.

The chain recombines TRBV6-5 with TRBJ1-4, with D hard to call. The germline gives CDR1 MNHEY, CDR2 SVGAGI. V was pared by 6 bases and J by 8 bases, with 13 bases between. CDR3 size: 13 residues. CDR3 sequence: CASRGVSAEKLFF. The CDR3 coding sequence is TGTGCCAGCAGGGGAGTTTCGGCCGAAAAACTGTTTTTT.

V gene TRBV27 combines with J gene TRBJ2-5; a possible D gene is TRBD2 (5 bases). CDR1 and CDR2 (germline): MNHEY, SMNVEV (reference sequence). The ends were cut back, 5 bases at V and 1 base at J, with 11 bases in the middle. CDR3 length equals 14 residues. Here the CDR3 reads CASSRTRGQETQYF. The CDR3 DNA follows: TGTGCCAGCAGTAGAACCCGGGGCCAAGAGACCCAGTACTTC.

The CDR3 nucleotides are TGTGCCAGCAGTTTGTCCGGGACAGGGGGCTATTCACCCCTCCACTTT. Amino acid sequence: CASSLSGTGGYSPLHF. V is TRBV6-5 and J is TRBJ1-6; 12 positions agree with TRBD1. Per germline, CDR1 MNHEY and CDR2 SVGAGI. With 4 bases clipped from V and 8 bases from J, the junction kept 6 bases outside the gene matches. The CDR3 totals 16 residues.

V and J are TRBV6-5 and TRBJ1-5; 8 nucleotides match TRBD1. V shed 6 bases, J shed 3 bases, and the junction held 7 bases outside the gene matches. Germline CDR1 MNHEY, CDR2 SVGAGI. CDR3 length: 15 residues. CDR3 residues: CASRSGQGFNQPQHF. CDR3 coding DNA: TGTGCCAGCAGATCCGGACAGGGCTTCAATCAGCCCCAGCATTTT.

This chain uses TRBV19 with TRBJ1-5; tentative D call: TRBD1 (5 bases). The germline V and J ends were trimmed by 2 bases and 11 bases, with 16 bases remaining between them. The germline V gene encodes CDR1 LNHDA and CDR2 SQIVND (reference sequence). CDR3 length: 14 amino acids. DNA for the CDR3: TGTGCCAGTAGTATACGGGGGTTACAATCAGCCCAGCATTTT. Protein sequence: CASSIRGLQSAQHF.

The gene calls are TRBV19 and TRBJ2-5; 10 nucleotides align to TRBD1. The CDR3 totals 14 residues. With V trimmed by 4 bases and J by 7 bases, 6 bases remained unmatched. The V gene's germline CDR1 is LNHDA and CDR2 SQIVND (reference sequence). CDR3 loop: CASSSGTGVVTQYF. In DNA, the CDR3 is TGTGCCAGTAGTAGCGGGACAGGGGTCGTGACCCAGTACTTC.

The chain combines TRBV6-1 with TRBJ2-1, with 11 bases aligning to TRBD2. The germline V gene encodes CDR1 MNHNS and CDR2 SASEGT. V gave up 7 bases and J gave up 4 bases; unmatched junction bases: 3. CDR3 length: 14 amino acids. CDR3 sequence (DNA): TGTGCCAGCACCACTAGCGGGGGTTACAATGAGCAGTTCTTC. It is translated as CASTTSGGYNEQFF.

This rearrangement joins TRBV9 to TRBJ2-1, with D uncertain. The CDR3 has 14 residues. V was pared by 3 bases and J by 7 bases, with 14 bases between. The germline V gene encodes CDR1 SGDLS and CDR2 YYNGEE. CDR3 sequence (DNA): TGTGCCAGCAGCGCCCTTGGTACTGTTAATGAGCAGTTCTTC. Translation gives CASSALGTVNEQFF.

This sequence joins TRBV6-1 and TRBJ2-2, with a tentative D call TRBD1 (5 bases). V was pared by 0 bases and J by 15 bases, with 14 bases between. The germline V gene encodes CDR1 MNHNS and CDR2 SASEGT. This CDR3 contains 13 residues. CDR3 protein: CASSEAGPTKMFF. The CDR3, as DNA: TGTGCCAGCAGTGAAGCGGGGCCCACCAAGATGTTTTTT.

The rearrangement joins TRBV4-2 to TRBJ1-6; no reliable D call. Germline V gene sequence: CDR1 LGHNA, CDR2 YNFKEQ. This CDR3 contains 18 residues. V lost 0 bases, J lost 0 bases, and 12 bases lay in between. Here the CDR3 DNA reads TGTGCCAGCAGCCAAGATGAGGGTTCAAGCTCCTATAATTCACCCCTCCACTTT. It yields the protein CASSQDEGSSSYNSPLHF.

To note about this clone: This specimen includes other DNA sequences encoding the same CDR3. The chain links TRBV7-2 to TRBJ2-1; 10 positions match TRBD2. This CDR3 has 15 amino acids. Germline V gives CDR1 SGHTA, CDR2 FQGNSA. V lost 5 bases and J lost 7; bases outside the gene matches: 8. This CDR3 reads CASSTPSGRVNEQFF. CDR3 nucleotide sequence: TGTGCCAGCAGCACGCCTAGCGGGAGAGTAAATGAGCAGTTCTTC. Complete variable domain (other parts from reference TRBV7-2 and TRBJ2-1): GAGVSQSPSNKVTEKGKDVELRCDPISGHTALYWYRQSLGQGLEFLIYFQGNSAPDKSGLPSDRFSAERTGGSVSTLTIQRTQQEDSAVYLCASSTPSGRVNEQFFGPGTRLTVL.

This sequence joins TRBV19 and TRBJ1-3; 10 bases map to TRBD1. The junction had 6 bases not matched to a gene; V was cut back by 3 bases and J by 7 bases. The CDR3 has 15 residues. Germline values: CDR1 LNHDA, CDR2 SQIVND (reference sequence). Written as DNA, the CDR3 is TGTGCCAGTAGTATTGGCGGGACAGGGGTTAACACCATATATTTT. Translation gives CASSIGGTGVNTIYF.

The CDR3 nucleotides are TGTGCCACCAGCAGAGAGGGGCAGGGCCGGCGTGCGCAGTATTTT. Translated: CATSREGQGRRAQYF. The chain is built from TRBV15 and TRBJ2-3, with D possibly TRBD1 on 5 matching bases. There are 15 residues in the CDR3. Per the germline V gene, CDR1 is LNHNV and CDR2 is YYDKDF (reference sequence). V was cut by 0 bases and J by 10 bases, with 17 bases left in between. Full variable domain (rest looked up from reference TRBV15 and TRBJ2-3): DAMVIQNPRYQVTQFGKPVTLSCSQTLNHNVMYWYQQKSSQAPKLLFHYYDKDFNNEADTPDNFQSRRPNTSFCFLDIRSPGLGDTAMYLCATSREGQGRRAQYFGPGTRLTVL.

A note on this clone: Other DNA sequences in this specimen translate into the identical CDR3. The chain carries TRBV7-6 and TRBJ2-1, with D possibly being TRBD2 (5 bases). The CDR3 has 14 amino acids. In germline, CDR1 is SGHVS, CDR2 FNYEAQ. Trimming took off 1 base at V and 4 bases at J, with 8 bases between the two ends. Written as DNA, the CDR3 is TGTGCCAGCAGCTTAGTGAGGGATTACAATGAGCAGTTCTTC. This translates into CASSLVRDYNEQFF.

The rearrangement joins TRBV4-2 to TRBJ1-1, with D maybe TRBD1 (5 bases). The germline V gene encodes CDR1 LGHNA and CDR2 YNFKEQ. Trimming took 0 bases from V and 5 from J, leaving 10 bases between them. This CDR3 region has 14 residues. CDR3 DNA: TGTGCCAGCAGCCAAGAAGGGGTGGGGACTGAAGCTTTCTTT. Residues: CASSQEGVGTEAFF.

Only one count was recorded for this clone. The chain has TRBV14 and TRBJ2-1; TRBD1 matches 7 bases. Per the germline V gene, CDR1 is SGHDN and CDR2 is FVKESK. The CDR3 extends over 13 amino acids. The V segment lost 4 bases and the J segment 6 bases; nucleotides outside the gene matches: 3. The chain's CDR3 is CASSPWDSNEQFF. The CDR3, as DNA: TGTGCCAGCAGCCCCTGGGACAGCAATGAGCAGTTCTTC.

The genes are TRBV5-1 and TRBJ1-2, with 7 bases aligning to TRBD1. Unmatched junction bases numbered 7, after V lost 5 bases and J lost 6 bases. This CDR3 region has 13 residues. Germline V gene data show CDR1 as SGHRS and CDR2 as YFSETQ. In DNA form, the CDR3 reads TGCGCCAGCAGGACAGGGTCGGGCGATGGCTACACCTTC. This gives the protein CASRTGSGDGYTF.

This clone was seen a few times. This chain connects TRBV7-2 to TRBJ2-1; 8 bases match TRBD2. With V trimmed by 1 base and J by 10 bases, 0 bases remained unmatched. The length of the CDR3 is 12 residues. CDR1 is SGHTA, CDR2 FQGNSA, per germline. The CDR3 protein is CASSLERGEQFF. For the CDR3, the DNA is TGTGCCAGCAGCTTAGAGCGGGGGGAGCAGTTCTTC.

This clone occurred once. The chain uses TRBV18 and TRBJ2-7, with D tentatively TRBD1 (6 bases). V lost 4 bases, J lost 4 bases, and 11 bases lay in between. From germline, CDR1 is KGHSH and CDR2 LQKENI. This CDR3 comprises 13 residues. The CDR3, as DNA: TGTGCCAGCTCACGGGACAAACCATACGAGCAGTACTTC. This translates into CASSRDKPYEQYF. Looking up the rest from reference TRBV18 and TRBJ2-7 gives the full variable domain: NAGVMQNPRHLVRRRGQEARLRCSPMKGHSHVYWYRQLPEEGLKFMVYLQKENIIDESGMPKERFSAEFPKEGPSILRIQQVVRGDSAAYFCASSRDKPYEQYFGPGTRLTVT.

CDR3: CASSVGQSRGAFF. Written as DNA, the CDR3 is TGTGCCAGCAGTGTGGGACAATCAAGGGGCGCTTTCTTT. V usage is TRBV28 and J usage is TRBJ1-1; the D gene is possibly TRBD1 (6 bases). CDR3 length: 13 amino acids. Germline loops: CDR1 MDHEN, CDR2 SYDVKM. V gave up 5 bases and J gave up 11 bases, with 18 bases separating them.

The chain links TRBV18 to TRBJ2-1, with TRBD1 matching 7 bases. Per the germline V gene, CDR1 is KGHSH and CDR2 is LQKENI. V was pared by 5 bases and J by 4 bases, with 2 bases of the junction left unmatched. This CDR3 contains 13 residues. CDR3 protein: CASSTGQYNEQFF. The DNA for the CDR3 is TGTGCCAGCTCAACGGGACAGTACAATGAGCAGTTCTTC.

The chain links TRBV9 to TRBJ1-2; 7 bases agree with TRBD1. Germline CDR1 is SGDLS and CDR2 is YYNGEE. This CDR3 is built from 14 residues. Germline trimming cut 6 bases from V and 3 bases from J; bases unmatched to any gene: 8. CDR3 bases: TGTGCCAGCAACCGACAGGGTATGGACTATGGCTACACCTTC. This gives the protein CASNRQGMDYGYTF. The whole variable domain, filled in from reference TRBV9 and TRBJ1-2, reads DSGVTQTPKHLITATGQRVTLRCSPRSGDLSVYWYQQSLDQGLQFLIQYYNGEERAKGNILERFSAQQFPDLHSELNLSSLELGDSALYFCASNRQGMDYGYTFGSGTRLTVV.

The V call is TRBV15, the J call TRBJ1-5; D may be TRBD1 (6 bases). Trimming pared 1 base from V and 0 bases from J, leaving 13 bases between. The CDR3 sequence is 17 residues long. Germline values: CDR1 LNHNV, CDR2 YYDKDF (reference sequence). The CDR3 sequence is CATSRVGGGYSNQPQHF. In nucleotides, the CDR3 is TGTGCCACCAGCAGAGTTGGCGGGGGCTATAGCAATCAGCCCCAGCATTTT. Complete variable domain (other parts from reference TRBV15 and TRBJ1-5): DAMVIQNPRYQVTQFGKPVTLSCSQTLNHNVMYWYQQKSSQAPKLLFHYYDKDFNNEADTPDNFQSRRPNTSFCFLDIRSPGLGDTAMYLCATSRVGGGYSNQPQHFGDGTRLSIL.